The 4 T cell receptor beta chains presented below share a single source sample, sequenced in a study of cytomegalovirus exposure and HLA in healthy donors. Primers included in the PCR were 60 Vbeta and 13 Jbeta primers. Clones were sequenced by immunoSEQ multiplex PCR, and TCRdb holds only the in-frame ones, with some missing. The sample records 150,000 to 200,000 clones, about 77% being singletons. The sample taken for sequencing was PBMCs. All receptors derive from a male donor in good health and CMV-seropositive.

V and J are TRBV4-1 and TRBJ2-7, with 8 bases fitting TRBD2. Per germline, CDR1 MGHRA and CDR2 YSYEKL. Losses at the gene ends were 4 bases for V and 6 bases for J; bases not matched to a gene: 8. CDR3 length equals 14 residues. For the CDR3, the DNA is TGCGCCAGCAGCCGGCCGGGACTAGTGCCCGAGCAGTACTTC. Encoded protein: CASSRPGLVPEQYF.

The J gene is TRBJ2-1, the V gene TRBV27; TRBD1 matches 7 bases. Germline CDR1 MNHEY, CDR2 SMNVEV (reference sequence). This CDR3 spans 15 amino acids. The J segment lost 7 bases and the V segment lost 1 base, leaving 7 bases of the junction unmatched. CDR3: CASSLWDSPGNEQFF. CDR3 coding DNA: TGTGCCAGCAGTTTATGGGACAGCCCAGGGAATGAGCAGTTCTTC.

The chain couples TRBV23-1 to TRBJ1-2, with TRBD1 as a possible D gene (6 bases). TRBV23-1 qualifies as an ORF whose function is uncertain. The length of the CDR3 is 15 residues. The ends were cut back, 1 base at V and 3 bases at J, with 12 bases in the middle. The CDR3 sequence: CASSQYQGNYYGYTF. In nucleotides, the CDR3 is TGCGCCAGCAGTCAATACCAGGGGAATTACTATGGCTACACCTTC.

The chain employs TRBV9 and TRBJ2-5, with a weak D call TRBD1 (6 bases). This CDR3 contains 15 residues. Trimming cost V 1 base and J 2 bases, with 12 bases left between them. From germline, CDR1 is SGDLS and CDR2 YYNGEE. For the CDR3, the DNA is TGTGCCAGCAGCGTAACCCCTGGACAGCAAGAGACCCAGTACTTC. Residues: CASSVTPGQQETQYF.